This T cell receptor (beta chain) came from a study of cytomegalovirus exposure and HLA in healthy donors. Study in general: T cells numbering approximately 170 million yielded approximately 120 million unique TCR beta sequences in an earlier analysis.

Both 60 Vbeta primers and 13 Jbeta primers went into the PCR. Sequencing was performed with immunoSEQ multiplex PCR; in TCRdb, only in-frame clones are kept and a portion is missing. The sample includes 120,000 to 150,000 clones, 60% to 80% seen only once; the top ten take about 3.5%. V was cut by 2 bases and J by 2 bases, with 7 bases left in between. Germline V lookup: CDR1 ENHRY, CDR2 SYGVKD. This CDR3 has 13 residues. Study-wide findings and caveats: TCR beta chain V- and J-gene trimming was linked, in a later analysis, to a missense variant in DCLRE1C. An analysis was carried out later, and it reportedly showed fewer N-insertions in an Asian-associated ancestry cluster than the approximately 610-donor mean. Owing to their indistinguishability, certain V segments, notably TRBV6-2 and TRBV6-3, were excluded.

Comment on this clone: The target antigen is unknown.

This rearrangement joins TRBV10-3 to TRBJ2-7; D possibly corresponds to TRBD2 (5 bases). Sample: PBMCs. The receptor was derived from a man between 35 and 55 years old in good health and CMV-seronegative. CDR3 amino acids: CAISEGLPYEQYF. The CDR3 DNA is TGTGCCATCAGTGAGGGACTCCCCTACGAGCAGTACTTC.